The T cell receptor beta chain under discussion was sequenced for a study of blood T cell repertoires in COVID-19. Looking at the study overall: Italy, Spain and the United States were the sources of the convalescent and acute COVID-19 samples.

In the source study's methods: Reference gene primer amplification in the assay estimated nucleated cell counts. Generated by immunoSEQ multiplex PCR, the TCRdb table keeps only in-frame clones and is missing some. From that table come the V and J calls and clone size; the DNA was used to work out D and trimming. Among 130,000 to 150,000 clones, around 87% were seen once, and the ten largest hold 10% to 15%. CDR3 length: 16 residues. The germline gives CDR1 MDHEN, CDR2 SYDVKM. The V end lost 6 bases, the J end lost 3 bases, and 18 bases lay between the germline ends. The chain joins TRBV28 to TRBJ1-5; weak D call: TRBD1 (6 bases). Sequences were obtained from peripheral blood. This sequence was found in a man aged 18-30 years with COVID-19, enrolled during active disease. The CDR3 reads CASRPTLGQTNQPQHF. In DNA form, the CDR3 reads TGTGCCAGCAGACCCACCCTAGGACAGACCAATCAGCCCCAGCATTTT. Together with reference TRBV28 and TRBJ1-5, the CDR3 gives the full variable domain: DVKVTQSSRYLVKRTGEKVFLECVQDMDHENMFWYRQDPGLGLRLIYFSYDVKMKEKGDIPEGYSVSREKKERFSLILESASTNQTSMYLCASRPTLGQTNQPQHFGDGTRLSIL.